This T cell receptor beta chain was captured in a study of CD8 T cells in ankylosing spondylitis. Whole-study findings and limits: A CD8+ phenotype characterized the disease-linked clones, which were relatively rare in peripheral blood. A TCR beta motif of eight highly homologous variants appeared characteristic of ankylosing spondylitis blood. Earlier work had already found some motif variants in reactive arthritis synovial fluid and blood.

Each CDR3 protein gets one entry after TCRdb re-called the 5' RACE reads with MiXCR. The table includes about 460,000 distinct CDR3 sequences, approximately 5.3% detected once. V was pared by 2 bases and J by 2 bases, with 4 bases between. Germline V gene data show CDR1 as DFQATT and CDR2 as SNEGSKA (reference sequence). The CDR3 contains 13 residues. This clonotype was counted ten times or more. The antigen is undetermined. This chain uses TRBV20-1 with TRBJ1-6; no reliable D call. The sequencing input was blood, either unsorted or a sorted T cell fraction (not recorded which). This TCR was sampled from a male donor with ankylosing spondylitis. CDR3 nucleotide sequence: TGCAGTGCTAGAAGGACCTATAATTCACCCCTCCACTTT. It codes for CSARRTYNSPLHF.